The T cell receptor beta chain under discussion was sequenced for a study of monozygotic twins with inflammatory bowel disease. Study-wide results and limits: Immunosuppressive treatments differing between patients may have added repertoire variability.

With regard to this clonotype: Antigen: not known.

An amount of roughly 3,500 ng of total RNA was used for each TCR library. From the 5' RACE reads, TCRdb lists one entry per CDR3 protein and no DNA. Its table records more than 300,000 distinct CDR3 sequences. Germline V gives CDR1 DFQATT, CDR2 SNEGSKA (reference sequence). This CDR3 region has 13 residues. The chain joins TRBV20-1 to TRBJ1-1. The clonotype was recovered from a human donor with ulcerative colitis or Crohn's disease, or a healthy co-twin of an affected twin (not recorded which). Sequenced sample: blood. The CDR3 is CSASLASNTEAFF.